The TCR beta chain described here comes from a study of T cell clones after liver transplantation. Study-level background: Draws occurred before transplant, before withdrawal, and after complete or failed withdrawal.

Produced via immunoSEQ multiplex PCR; TCRdb's table is partial and in-frame only. The table shows 20,000 to 30,000 clones, with more than 65% occurring only once. This CDR3 has 15 amino acids. Germline trimming cut 8 bases from V and 7 bases from J; bases unmatched to any gene: 15. The germline CDR1 and CDR2 sequences are LNHDA and SQIVND (reference sequence). The clonotype comes from a human donor who received a liver transplant. Sequenced here: CD4+ T cells from blood, sampled before liver transplant. The J gene is TRBJ1-1, the V gene TRBV19; 8 nucleotides line up with TRBD1. This chain's CDR3 is CASGTLQGGWDEAFF. DNA for the CDR3: TGTGCCAGTGGAACTTTACAGGGGGGTTGGGATGAAGCTTTCTTT. The full variable domain, in which reference TRBV19 and TRBJ1-1 provide the parts outside the CDR3, is DGGITQSPKYLFRKEGQNVTLSCEQNLNHDAMYWYRQDPGQGLRLIYYSQIVNDFQKGDIAEGYSVSREKKESFPLTVTSAQKNPTAFYLCASGTLQGGWDEAFFGQGTRLTVV.